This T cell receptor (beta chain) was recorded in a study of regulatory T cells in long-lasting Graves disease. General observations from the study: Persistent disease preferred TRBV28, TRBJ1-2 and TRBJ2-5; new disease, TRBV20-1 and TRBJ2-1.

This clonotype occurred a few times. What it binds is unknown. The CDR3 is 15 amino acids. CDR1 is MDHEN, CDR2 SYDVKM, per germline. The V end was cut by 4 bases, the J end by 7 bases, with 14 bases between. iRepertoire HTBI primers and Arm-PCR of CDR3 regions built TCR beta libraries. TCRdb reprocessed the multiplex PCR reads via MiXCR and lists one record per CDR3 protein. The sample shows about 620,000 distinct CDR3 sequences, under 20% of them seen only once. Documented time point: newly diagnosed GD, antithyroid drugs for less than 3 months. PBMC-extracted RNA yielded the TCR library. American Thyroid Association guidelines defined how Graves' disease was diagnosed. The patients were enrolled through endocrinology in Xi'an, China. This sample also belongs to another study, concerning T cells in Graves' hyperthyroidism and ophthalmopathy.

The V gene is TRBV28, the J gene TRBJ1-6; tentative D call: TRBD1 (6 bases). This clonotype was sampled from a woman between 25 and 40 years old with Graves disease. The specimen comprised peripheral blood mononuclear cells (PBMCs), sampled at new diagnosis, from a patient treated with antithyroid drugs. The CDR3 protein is CASSWGGASNSPLHF. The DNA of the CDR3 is TGTGCCAGCAGTTGGGGGGGGGCTTCAAATTCACCCCTCCACTTT.